This TCR beta chain derives from a study of blood T cell repertoires in COVID-19. On the study more broadly: Samples of COVID-19 (acute and convalescent) were obtained from the United States, Italy and Spain. In each case, the material was cDNA or gDNA derived from T cells, B-cell-depleted T cells, or PBMCs.

The trim removed 2 bases at V and 5 bases at J, leaving 3 bases unmatched. CDR3 length: 13 residues. Per the germline V gene, CDR1 is SGHDT and CDR2 is YYEEEE. Source study methods: Reference gene primer amplification yielded estimated nucleated cell counts. The method was immunoSEQ multiplex PCR; TCRdb's version includes in-frame clones alone and lacks a portion of them. V, J and clone size were drawn from that table, and D and trimming were deduced from the DNA. The sample holds 80,000 to 100,000 clones, 87% seen once. Sequencing was done on a sample of peripheral blood. This chain uses TRBV5-6 with TRBJ1-2; 7 nucleotides line up with TRBD1. The source is a man aged 65-85 years with acute or convalescent COVID-19. The chain's CDR3 is CASSLGRGYGYTF. The CDR3 nucleotides read TGTGCCAGCAGCTTAGGCAGGGGGTATGGCTACACCTTC.